These T cell receptor beta chains were read from a single sample in a study of OX40 agonist ivuxolimab in advanced cancers. The repertoire was sequenced with immunoSEQ multiplex PCR; TCRdb's copy has only in-frame clones and lacks some. Of about 67,000 clones in the sample, approximately 93% were seen once. The material was CD4+ or CD8+ T cells sorted from blood, obtained in a trial of the OX40 agonist ivuxolimab. The source of these receptors is an adult with an advanced solid tumor such as melanoma, head and neck, liver or kidney cancer. The conserved cysteine and the conserved F or W are not part of the CDR3 here.

cdr3_aa,j_call,v_call
ASSAWGREGANVLT,TRBJ2-6,TRBV6-1
ASSFSSRGNEQF,TRBJ2-1,TRBV5-1
ASSLDRGLTNEQF,TRBJ2-1,TRBV18
ASSRDRVNTGELF,TRBJ2-2,TRBV27
ASSDGYRGLGEGYT,TRBJ1-2,TRBV2
ASSSGVLAGSDETQY,TRBJ2-5,TRBV11-2
AWSPPGRENYGYT,TRBJ1-2,TRBV30
ASSKTSGDGGETQY,TRBJ2-5,TRBV5-1
ASSPPGDHGAQY,TRBJ2-7,TRBV18
ASSHSTLTDTQY,TRBJ2-3,TRBV5-1
ASIPGGGHYGYT,TRBJ1-2,TRBV2
ASRRTGPGTGELF,TRBJ2-2,TRBV6-5
ASSLGGANVYGYT,TRBJ1-2,TRBV7-2
ASSLEAGSTEAF,TRBJ1-1,TRBV7-9
ASSIGTGNQPQH,TRBJ1-5,TRBV6-6
ASREGATGELF,TRBJ2-2,TRBV10-3
ASSLEEGPYEQY,TRBJ2-7,TRBV11-2
AWRPGGANTIY,TRBJ1-3,TRBV30
ASSVASAPTGELF,TRBJ2-2,TRBV9
ASRGSGLSTDTQY,TRBJ2-3,TRBV6-6
ASSPRGDRGEQY,TRBJ2-7,TRBV19
ASRSGGQGNEQY,TRBJ2-7,TRBV28
ANSRARTDTQY,TRBJ2-3,TRBV6-6
ASSQVGGPQIRSYEQY,TRBJ2-7,TRBV4-1
ASSKAFTNYGYT,TRBJ1-2,TRBV18
ASRSGSAGYNEQF,TRBJ2-1,TRBV6-5
ASSSLRGGQY,TRBJ2-7,TRBV7-2
ASSLGSSTYSYNEQF,TRBJ2-1,TRBV5-1
ASSYRTGPQH,TRBJ1-5,TRBV6-5
ATSRVLKANEKLF,TRBJ1-4,TRBV15
ASSPPAGELF,TRBJ2-2,TRBV28
ASGEVDPYEQY,TRBJ2-7,TRBV28
ASSSGSSYNEQF,TRBJ2-1,TRBV11-3
ASRRDGVVTEAF,TRBJ1-1,TRBV6-5
ASPQGRTEAF,TRBJ1-1,TRBV19
ASSSSGRKNEQF,TRBJ2-1,TRBV2
ASSGAGGDYEQY,TRBJ2-7,TRBV5-1
ASSPPIQFEQPQH,TRBJ1-5,TRBV18
ASKPGQDGILY,TRBJ2-4,TRBV5-1
AWSRGGGADEQY,TRBJ2-7,TRBV30
ASSLLGGELF,TRBJ2-2,TRBV5-4
SAPLRDEAF,TRBJ1-1,TRBV20-1
ASSRGTQLDTQY,TRBJ2-3,TRBV4-1
ASSPDTLLNYGYT,TRBJ1-2,TRBV7-9
ASSLAASVDEQF,TRBJ2-1,TRBV7-2
ASSPPGQGETQY,TRBJ2-5,TRBV19
ASKPRDGGVETQY,TRBJ2-5,TRBV19